This record covers a single TCR beta chain. What it binds is unknown. With 2 bases removed from V and 4 bases from J, the gap between germline ends came to 11 bases. This CDR3 has 14 amino acids. Germline values: CDR1 MNHEY, CDR2 SMNVEV (reference sequence). This sample stems from a study of post-analysis software for immune sequencing data. Across the whole study: In terms of disease course, relapsing-remitting, secondary progressive and progressive-relapsing multiple sclerosis were included.

The authors incorporated unique molecular identifiers into the TCR beta cDNA libraries. T cells numbering about 0.85 to 11 million yielded cDNA molecules that totaled about 500,000. One entry per CDR3 protein results from TCRdb running MiXCR on the PCR reads. This repertoire shows approximately 570,000 distinct CDR3 sequences, roughly 46% found once; its top ten account for under 2%. Overall study results and limits: With TRBV5-6, TRBV5-1 and TRBV20-1 included, about 5 TRBV segments were more frequent in patients than in controls. Analysis by F measure revealed that same-batch samples clustered strongly together. Normalized Chao1 diversity was significantly reduced in patients versus controls.

The J gene is TRBJ1-1, the V gene TRBV27; the D is unclear. The origin of this receptor is a girl aged 5-17 years with multiple sclerosis. Sequenced: blood. This CDR3 is CASSLNQVATEAFF. CDR3 sequence (DNA): TGTGCCAGCAGTTTAAACCAGGTGGCCACTGAAGCTTTCTTT.